These 32 T cell receptor beta chains were sequenced from one sample in a study of cytomegalovirus exposure and HLA in healthy donors. The PCR had 60 Vbeta and 13 Jbeta primers. The assay was immunoSEQ multiplex PCR, and TCRdb's table has in-frame clones only and misses some. The data hold 150,000 to 200,000 clones, with about 75% observed a single time. The sample comprised PBMCs. Receptor source: a male donor in good health and CMV-seronegative.

This chain uses TRBV7-9 with TRBJ2-5, with a tentative D call TRBD1 (6 bases). Deletions cut 0 bases from V and 7 bases from J, with 9 bases between. Germline CDR1 SEHNR, CDR2 FQNEAQ (reference sequence). This CDR3 contains 13 residues. In DNA form, the CDR3 reads TGTGCCAGCAGCTTAGCAGGGGGTGGGACCCAGTACTTC. Translation: CASSLAGGGTQYF.

The chain joins TRBV11-2 to TRBJ2-7, with D perhaps matching TRBD1 (6 bases). The germline V gene has CDR1 SGHAT and CDR2 FQNNGV. The CDR3 consists of 14 residues. V was clipped by 5 bases and J by 3 bases, with 14 bases between them. The CDR3 nucleotides are TGTGCCAGCAGCCGGTGGCAGGGACACTACGAGCAGTACTTC. As protein: CASSRWQGHYEQYF.

The J gene is TRBJ2-7, the V gene TRBV5-1, with 11 bases aligning to TRBD1. The CDR3 contains 14 residues. V was pared by 5 bases and J by 3 bases, with 4 bases of the junction left unmatched. In germline, CDR1 is SGHRS, CDR2 YFSETQ. The CDR3 protein is CASRVGQGDYEQYF. CDR3 in DNA: TGCGCCAGCAGGGTGGGACAGGGGGACTACGAGCAGTACTTC. Variable domain in full (rest from reference TRBV5-1 and TRBJ2-7): KAGVTQTPRYLIKTRGQQVTLSCSPISGHRSVSWYQQTPGQGLQFLFEYFSETQRNKGNFPGRFSGRQFSNSRSEMNVSTLELGDSALYLCASRVGQGDYEQYFGPGTRLTVT.

The chain combines TRBV4-2 with TRBJ2-5; D is perhaps TRBD2 (6 bases). The CDR3 extends over 14 amino acids. V was trimmed by 1 base and J by 11 bases, leaving 17 bases between them. Germline V gives CDR1 LGHNA, CDR2 YNFKEQ. In nucleotides, the CDR3 is TGTGCCAGCAGCCAAGCTGGTCTGGAGGGATGGCAGTACTTC. Translating it yields CASSQAGLEGWQYF.

This sequence joins TRBV5-1 and TRBJ2-7; D call uncertain. The germline gives CDR1 SGHRS, CDR2 YFSETQ. V was trimmed by 5 bases and J by 3 bases, leaving 6 bases between them. The CDR3 length is 11 residues. The CDR3 DNA reads as TGCGCCAGCAGTCCAGGCTACGAGCAGTACTTC. Protein product: CASSPGYEQYF.

This clone was seen a single time. J is TRBJ2-7 and V is TRBV20-1; 7 positions match TRBD1. Germline-derived CDR1 and CDR2 are DFQATT and SNEGSKA (reference sequence). The CDR3 consists of 10 residues. V lost 6 bases and J lost 7; bases outside the gene matches: 3. DNA of the CDR3: TGCAGTGCAGGGGGCCGAGAGCAGTACTTC. Encoded protein: CSAGGREQYF.

The chain joins TRBV11-2 to TRBJ2-5; D uncertain. TRBJ2-7 matches the DNA end more closely, so the J call is doubtful. Germline V lookup: CDR1 SGHAT, CDR2 FQNNGV. This CDR3 is 13 amino acids long. In DNA form, the CDR3 reads TGTGCCAGCAGCTTCACAGAAGGAAACGAGCAGTACTTC. Amino acid sequence: CASSFTEGNEQYF.

The CDR3, as DNA: TGTGCCATCAGTGCGGGACAGAGTCCTAATTCACCCCTCCACTTT. Protein sequence: CAISAGQSPNSPLHF. This chain links TRBV10-3 with TRBJ1-6; TRBD1 agrees at 7 bases. V dropped 4 bases and J dropped 6; count of bases not matched to a gene: 6. CDR1 and CDR2 from the germline V gene are ENHRY and SYGVKD. The CDR3 covers 15 residues.

The chain joins TRBV12-5 to TRBJ2-5; perhaps TRBD2 as D (5 bases). The CDR3 is 11 residues long. V shed 4 bases and J shed 5 bases, with 5 bases lying between them. CDR1 is LGHNT, CDR2 FRNRAP, per germline. The CDR3 here is CASGSGETQYF. In DNA, the CDR3 is TGTGCTAGTGGTTCGGGGGAGACCCAGTACTTC.

This chain uses TRBV25-1 with TRBJ1-2, with 9 bases lining up with TRBD1. Looked up from germline, CDR1 is MGHDK and CDR2 is SYGVNS. This CDR3 region has 15 residues. J lost 5 bases, V lost 3 bases, and 7 bases had no gene match. CDR3 loop: CASSEVTGGVYGYTF. The CDR3 DNA is TGTGCCAGCAGTGAGGTGACAGGGGGTGTGTATGGCTACACCTTC.

The rearrangement uses TRBV4-3 and TRBJ2-5; tentatively, D is TRBD1 (5 bases). Trimming shortened V by 3 bases and J by 5 bases, and 10 bases separated the two germline ends. Germline V gives CDR1 LGHNA, CDR2 YSLEER. The CDR3 spans 13 residues. CDR3 protein: CASSQMGRETQYF. CDR3 nucleotide sequence: TGCGCCAGCAGCCAGATGGGGCGGGAGACCCAGTACTTC.

This clone appeared once. The chain couples TRBV27 to TRBJ2-1; TRBD1 agrees at 9 bases. The CDR3 loop spans 16 amino acids. Germline V gives CDR1 MNHEY, CDR2 SMNVEV (reference sequence). The J segment lost 0 bases and the V segment lost 6 bases, leaving 6 bases of the junction unmatched. The CDR3 is CASREGTGSSYNEQFF. Written as DNA, the CDR3 is TGTGCCAGCAGAGAGGGGACAGGGAGCTCCTACAATGAGCAGTTCTTC.

This chain links TRBV5-1 with TRBJ2-1; no reliable D call. The germline V gene encodes CDR1 SGHRS and CDR2 YFSETQ. With 0 bases removed from V and 0 bases from J, the gap between germline ends came to 7 bases. CDR3 size: 15 residues. The CDR3 region is CASSLGLSSYNEQFF. The CDR3 DNA reads as TGCGCCAGCAGCTTGGGACTGAGCTCCTACAATGAGCAGTTCTTC.

The J gene is TRBJ1-4, the V gene TRBV6-5; the D gene is possibly TRBD1 (6 bases). V gave up 2 bases and J gave up 4 bases, with 14 bases separating them. Germline CDR1 MNHEY, CDR2 SVGAGI. The CDR3 has 16 amino acids. Here the CDR3 reads CASSYGFRGGNEKLFF. Here the CDR3 DNA reads TGTGCCAGCAGTTACGGCTTTAGAGGGGGTAATGAAAAACTGTTTTTT.

V is TRBV5-4 and J is TRBJ2-7; 8 nucleotides match TRBD1. The junction had 4 bases not matched to a gene; V was cut back by 4 bases and J by 4 bases. This CDR3 region has 13 residues. The germline CDR1 and CDR2 sequences are SGHNT and YYREEE (reference sequence). Written as DNA, the CDR3 is TGTGCCAGCAGCCCGGGACAGGAATACGAGCAGTACTTC. This sequence encodes CASSPGQEYEQYF.

This chain joins TRBV5-1 and TRBJ2-7; D is perhaps TRBD2 (5 bases). In germline, CDR1 is SGHRS, CDR2 YFSETQ. This CDR3 comprises 14 residues. V was cut by 0 bases and J by 6 bases, with 13 bases left in between. CDR3 amino acids: CASSLGTGPLEQYF. CDR3 coding DNA: TGCGCCAGCAGCTTGGGGACTGGCCCCCTCGAGCAGTACTTC.

The chain carries TRBV19 and TRBJ1-5; D might be TRBD1 (5 bases). The CDR3 is 16 amino acids. The germline CDR1 and CDR2 sequences are LNHDA and SQIVND (reference sequence). V lost 3 bases to trimming and J lost 4 bases, with 16 bases between them. The CDR3 DNA sequence: TGTGCCAGTAGTATCCCCCCGTGGGGCCGAAATCAGCCCCAGCATTTT. This sequence encodes CASSIPPWGRNQPQHF.

V is TRBV6-1 and J is TRBJ2-1, with 12 positions matching TRBD2. CDR1 MNHNS and CDR2 SASEGT come from the germline V gene. This CDR3 is built from 15 residues. V lost 4 bases, J lost 13 bases, and 11 bases stayed unmatched. The DNA for the CDR3 is TGTGCCAGCAGTGTAGAGACTAGCGGGGGCGAATGTCAGTTCTTC. Encoded protein: CASSVETSGGECQFF.

The rearrangement links TRBV9 to TRBJ2-6; possibly TRBD2 for D (5 bases). Trimming took 7 bases from V and 3 from J, leaving 8 bases between them. CDR1 SGDLS and CDR2 YYNGEE come from the germline V gene. The CDR3 is 13 residues long. The CDR3 protein is CASSRVGANVLTF. CDR3 DNA: TGTGCCAGCTCGCGGGTTGGGGCCAACGTCCTGACTTTC.

The chain employs TRBV7-2 and TRBJ2-1; weak D call: TRBD2 (6 bases). This CDR3 has 13 residues. Germline CDR1 reads SGHTA; CDR2 reads FQGNSA. Trimming took 2 bases from V and 7 from J, leaving 9 bases between them. The CDR3 nucleotides are TGTGCCAGCAGCTTATGGGGGGATAATGAGCAGTTCTTC. Protein: CASSLWGDNEQFF.

V is TRBV7-3 and J is TRBJ2-5, with TRBD1 matching over 7 bases. Trimming at V came to 4 bases and at J to 0 bases, leaving 11 bases not matched to a gene. The CDR3 loop spans 17 amino acids. Germline CDR1 reads SGHTA; CDR2 reads FQGTGA. The CDR3 loop is CASSSTSTGEYQETQYF. DNA of the CDR3: TGTGCCAGCAGCTCTACCTCTACAGGGGAGTACCAAGAGACCCAGTACTTC.

CDR3 loop: CASSYGLVSTDTQYF. Here the CDR3 DNA reads TGTGCCAGCAGCTACGGACTAGTCAGCACAGATACGCAGTATTTT. The V call is TRBV5-4, the J call TRBJ2-3; TRBD2 matches at 7 bases. This CDR3 is built from 15 residues. From germline, CDR1 is SGHNT and CDR2 YYREEE (reference sequence). Trimming cost V 3 bases and J 0 bases; bases outside gene matches: 4.

This clone was detected only a few times. This sequence joins TRBV12-5 and TRBJ2-5, with D possibly TRBD1 on 6 matching bases. This CDR3 comprises 15 residues. Germline lookup yields CDR1 LGHNT and CDR2 FRNRAP. V lost 4 bases and J 5 bases, leaving 17 bases between the germline ends. The CDR3 reads CASGSGTSQGETQYF. For the CDR3, the DNA is TGTGCTAGTGGTTCTGGGACGTCGCAGGGGGAGACCCAGTACTTC.

V is TRBV5-1 and J is TRBJ2-7; perhaps TRBD1 as D (5 bases). Looked up from germline, CDR1 is SGHRS and CDR2 is YFSETQ. Trimming removed 0 bases at V and 7 bases at J, with 17 bases between. The CDR3 spans 15 residues. Written as DNA, the CDR3 is TGCGCCAGCAGCTTGGGGGCTCAGGGCTCCTGGGAGCAGTACTTC. Its translation is CASSLGAQGSWEQYF.

The CDR3: CASSVDRGGGNEQFF. The CDR3 DNA is TGTGCCAGCAGCGTAGACCGCGGGGGGGGCAATGAGCAGTTCTTC. J is TRBJ2-1 and V is TRBV9; 9 bases fit TRBD2. This CDR3 is 15 amino acids long. The V gene's germline CDR1 is SGDLS and CDR2 YYNGEE. Trimming took 0 bases from V and 6 from J; bases not matched to a gene: 4.

This chain uses TRBV9 with TRBJ1-1, with TRBD1 as a possible D gene (6 bases). V was cut by 3 bases and J by 0 bases, with 27 bases left in between. CDR1 and CDR2 from the germline V gene are SGDLS and YYNGEE. The CDR3 runs 20 residues. The CDR3 DNA reads as TGTGCCAGCAGCGGGGGGCAGGGGTCTTCCACTACCAGGCTGAACACTGAAGCTTTCTTT. Protein: CASSGGQGSSTTRLNTEAFF.

The chain couples TRBV6-6 to TRBJ1-5; D is possibly TRBD1 (6 bases). Trimming removed 7 bases at V and 0 bases at J, with 13 bases between. The length of the CDR3 is 15 residues. Germline loops: CDR1 MNHNY, CDR2 SVGAGI (reference sequence). Here the CDR3 reads CASKLYRDSNQPQHF. The CDR3 region has the DNA TGTGCCAGCAAGCTGTACAGGGATAGCAATCAGCCCCAGCATTTT.

The chain has TRBV15 and TRBJ2-7, with 9 bases fitting TRBD2. The CDR3 runs 13 residues. The germline V gene has CDR1 LNHNV and CDR2 YYDKDF (reference sequence). The junction had 6 bases not matched to a gene; V was cut back by 1 base and J by 11 bases. This CDR3 reads CATSRVPSGAKYF. Written as DNA, the CDR3 is TGTGCCACCAGCAGAGTTCCTAGCGGGGCTAAGTACTTC.

About this clone: Germline and junction disagree at one end, which may indicate a read error. The chain carries TRBV5-1 and TRBJ2-3, with TRBD2 as a possible D gene (7 bases). The CDR3 is 16 amino acids. The germline CDR1 and CDR2 sequences are SGHRS and YFSETQ. The CDR3 loop is CAGSPGGGRSTDTQYF. The CDR3 DNA sequence: TGCGCCGGCAGCCCTGGGGGCGGGAGATCCACAGATACGCAGTATTTT.

CDR3 sequence (DNA): TGCGCCAGCAGCTTCGAGGGGGCTGGAAACACCATATATTTT. This sequence encodes CASSFEGAGNTIYF. The V call is TRBV5-1, the J call TRBJ1-3; TRBD1 is a possible D gene (6 bases). The V gene lost 2 bases and the J gene lost 2 bases, with 8 bases spanning the gap. This CDR3 region has 14 residues. The V gene's germline CDR1 is SGHRS and CDR2 YFSETQ.

The chain is built from TRBV29-1 and TRBJ2-3, with a weak D call TRBD2 (5 bases). The germline V gene has CDR1 SQVTM and CDR2 ANQGSEA. The V and J ends lost 7 bases and 5 bases respectively, with 7 bases between them. The length of the CDR3 is 10 residues. CDR3 sequence: CSAGGDTQYF. CDR3 bases: TGCAGCGCCGGAGGAGATACGCAGTATTTT.

This clone was counted once. The chain links TRBV28 to TRBJ1-1; 7 nucleotides align to TRBD1. J gave up 8 bases and V 6 bases, and 3 bases lay outside the gene matches. Germline CDR1 MDHEN, CDR2 SYDVKM. CDR3 length: 11 amino acids. The CDR3, as DNA: TGTGCCAGCAGCCTGACAGGGGAAGCTTTCTTT. Its translation: CASSLTGEAFF.